The 24 T cell receptor beta chains reported below all come from one sample, sequenced in a study of regulatory T cells in long-lasting Graves disease. Building the TCR beta libraries relied on iRepertoire HTBI primers, and CDR3 regions underwent Arm-PCR. TCRdb recomputed calls from the multiplex PCR reads with MiXCR, one row per CDR3 protein. The sample has roughly 530,000 distinct CDR3 sequences, around 16% seen once. Documented time point: newly diagnosed GD, antithyroid drugs for less than 3 months. PBMC-derived RNA was used for the TCR library. These records were also assigned to another study, of T cells in Graves' hyperthyroidism and ophthalmopathy.

The sample consisted of peripheral blood mononuclear cells (PBMCs), taken at new diagnosis, from a patient treated with antithyroid drugs. The source of these receptors is a woman between 40 and 65 years old with Graves disease.

The V and J genes are TRBV6-9 and TRBJ1-1; D not resolved. With 3 bases removed from V and 11 bases from J, the gap between germline ends came to 16 bases. Looked up from germline, CDR1 is MNHGY and CDR2 is SVAAGI. The CDR3 extends over 13 amino acids. The CDR3 spells CASSYPVPTPAFF. As DNA, the CDR3 is TGTGCCAGCAGTTACCCCGTTCCTACCCCCGCTTTCTTT.

This clonotype has more than one count but fewer than ten. The chain uses TRBV20-1 and TRBJ2-1; the match to TRBD2 covers 10 bases. The germline gives CDR1 DFQATT, CDR2 SNEGSKA (reference sequence). The CDR3 runs to 15 residues. Trimming at V came to 4 bases and at J to 4 bases, leaving 7 bases not matched to a gene. The CDR3 spells CSATAVAGGYNEQFF. CDR3 nucleotides: TGCAGTGCTACCGCAGTAGCGGGGGGTTACAATGAGCAGTTCTTC.

This chain links TRBV27 with TRBJ1-5, with a weak D call TRBD1 (5 bases). The CDR3 covers 13 residues. V was clipped by 8 bases and J by 2 bases, with 10 bases between them. The germline V gene encodes CDR1 MNHEY and CDR2 SMNVEV (reference sequence). In DNA, the CDR3 is TGTGCCAGCGGTGGGGGACGCAATCAGCCCCAGCATTTT. Translated: CASGGGRNQPQHF.

In its sample, this clonotype was seen many times. The chain carries TRBV12-3 or TRBV12-4 and TRBJ2-7; D unresolved. There are 13 residues in the CDR3. Trimming pared 2 bases from V and 2 bases from J, leaving 7 bases between. The CDR3 loop is CASSLMATYEQYF. The CDR3 nucleotides read TGTGCCAGCAGTTTAATGGCGACCTACGAGCAGTACTTC.

This clonotype showed up many times. The chain combines TRBV12-3 or TRBV12-4 with TRBJ2-7; D perhaps matches TRBD2 (6 bases). This CDR3 comprises 15 residues. V shed 7 bases and J shed 0 bases, with 16 bases lying between them. CDR3 bases: TGTGCCAGCACCATCGAGGCGGGGATCTCCTACGAGCAGTACTTC. Its protein product is CASTIEAGISYEQYF.

This clonotype was counted many times. The chain links TRBV6-1 to TRBJ2-7; 7 nucleotides line up with TRBD1. Unmatched junction bases numbered 7, after V lost 6 bases and J lost 5 bases. Germline V gene lookup returns CDR1 MNHNS and CDR2 SASEGT. This CDR3 comprises 13 residues. This CDR3 is CASSRTGVHEQYF. In DNA form, the CDR3 reads TGTGCCAGCAGCCGTACAGGGGTGCACGAGCAGTACTTC.

This clonotype was observed a handful of times. The rearrangement joins TRBV6-7 to TRBJ1-2; D remains unclear. TRBV6-7 is labeled an ORF, and its function is uncertain. This CDR3 comprises 18 residues. Trimming left V 6 bases short and J 5 bases short, with 28 bases between. CDR3 protein: CASSLSWRACSPGYGYTF. CDR3 coding DNA: TGTGCCAGCAGCCTAAGCTGGCGGGCCTGCTCGCCGGGATATGGCTACACCTTC.

In this sample, this clonotype turned up many times. The chain links TRBV29-1 to TRBJ2-3; TRBD2 aligns across 11 bases. Per germline, CDR1 SQVTM and CDR2 ANQGSEA. V lost 5 bases to trimming and J lost 4 bases; unmatched junction nucleotides: 11. The CDR3 length is 16 residues. Here the CDR3 reads CSVSDATSGGADTQYF. DNA for the CDR3: TGCAGCGTTTCAGATGCAACTAGCGGGGGCGCAGATACGCAGTATTTT.

This clonotype was counted many times. CDR3 protein: CASSIAAGNEKLFF. The CDR3 coding sequence is TGTGCCAGTAGTATCGCGGCAGGGAACGAAAAACTGTTTTTT. This chain connects TRBV19 to TRBJ1-4, with D possibly matching TRBD1 (5 bases). Germline V gives CDR1 LNHDA, CDR2 SQIVND (reference sequence). V gave up 3 bases and J gave up 8 bases, with 13 bases separating them. This CDR3 is 14 amino acids long. Based on the CDR3 plus reference TRBV19 and TRBJ1-4, the full variable domain is DGGITQSPKYLFRKEGQNVTLSCEQNLNHDAMYWYRQDPGQGLRLIYYSQIVNDFQKGDIAEGYSVSREKKESFPLTVTSAQKNPTAFYLCASSIAAGNEKLFFGSGTQLSVL.

In its sample, this clonotype was seen a few times. The chain uses TRBV2 and TRBJ2-1, with 9 bases matching TRBD1. Trimming took 5 bases from V and 5 from J; bases not matched to a gene: 16. The CDR3 loop spans 18 amino acids. Germline V gene sequence: CDR1 SNHLY, CDR2 FYNNEI. The CDR3 DNA sequence: TGTGCCAGCAGTAAATGGGGGACCGGGACAGGGTCCCACAATGAGCAGTTCTTC. It encodes CASSKWGTGTGSHNEQFF. The full variable domain, completed using reference TRBV2 and TRBJ2-1, is EPEVTQTPSHQVTQMGQEVILRCVPISNHLYFYWYRQILGQKVEFLVSFYNNEISEKSEIFDDQFSVERPDGSNFTLKIRSTKLEDSAMYFCASSKWGTGTGSHNEQFFGPGTRLTVL.

The sample holds many counts of this clonotype. The rearrangement joins TRBV5-6 to TRBJ2-5, with a tentative D call TRBD2 (5 bases). CDR3 length: 14 residues. Germline lookup yields CDR1 SGHDT and CDR2 YYEEEE. The ends were cut back, 1 base at V and 5 bases at J, with 12 bases in the middle. The CDR3 coding sequence is TGTGCCAGCAGCTTGAGGACGCCGGGGGAGACCCAGTACTTC. This sequence encodes CASSLRTPGETQYF.

This clonotype was counted many times. The chain combines TRBV12-3 or TRBV12-4 with TRBJ2-7; 9 bases are shared with TRBD1. Unmatched junction bases numbered 13, after V lost 5 bases and J lost 2 bases. This CDR3 is 17 amino acids long. DNA of the CDR3: TGTGCCAGCAGTACGCCGGGACAGGGAGTTGGGCCCTACGAGCAGTACTTC. This sequence encodes CASSTPGQGVGPYEQYF.

The chain links TRBV10-3 to TRBJ2-3; 7 bases are shared with TRBD2. V lost 7 bases to trimming and J lost 3 bases; unmatched junction nucleotides: 7. This CDR3 is built from 14 residues. Germline V CDR1 and CDR2: ENHRY, SYGVKD. CDR3 bases: TGTGCCATCATAGCGGGCCCTGGGACAGATACGCAGTATTTT. This encodes CAIIAGPGTDTQYF.

This clonotype was counted many times. This chain uses TRBV15 with TRBJ1-1, with D perhaps TRBD1 (6 bases). CDR1 and CDR2 from the germline V gene are LNHNV and YYDKDF (reference sequence). This CDR3 is built from 17 residues. The V and J ends lost 5 bases and 6 bases respectively, with 25 bases between them. CDR3 bases: TGTGCCACCAGCCGACGTGGGTTGACAGGACCAGGTTCTGAAGCTTTCTTT. The encoded protein is CATSRRGLTGPGSEAFF.

This clonotype came up a few times. The genes are TRBV5-1 and TRBJ2-1; D may correspond to TRBD1 or TRBD2 (5 bases each). The CDR3 contains 14 residues. CDR1 and CDR2 from the germline V gene are SGHRS and YFSETQ. The V gene lost 4 bases and the J gene lost 7 bases, with 15 bases spanning the gap. Written as DNA, the CDR3 is TGCGCCAGCAGCATCGGGGCAATTAAAAATGAGCAGTTCTTC. Encoded protein: CASSIGAIKNEQFF.

This clonotype showed up just a few times. V and J are TRBV5-1 and TRBJ2-3; D may be TRBD1 or TRBD2 (5 bases each). This CDR3 comprises 14 residues. The ends were cut back, 7 bases at V and 2 bases at J, with 14 bases in the middle. Per the germline V gene, CDR1 is SGHRS and CDR2 is YFSETQ. The CDR3 sequence is CASEPSGHTDTQYF. CDR3 coding DNA: TGCGCCAGCGAACCTTCGGGGCACACAGATACGCAGTATTTT.

The chain employs TRBV7-2 and TRBJ2-3, with TRBD2 matching 11 bases. Per germline, CDR1 SGHTA and CDR2 FQGNSA. CDR3 length: 15 amino acids. V gave up 11 bases and J gave up 9 bases; unmatched junction bases: 16. The chain's CDR3 is CALSGSSGGAQTQYF. The CDR3 DNA reads as TGTGCCCTATCTGGGAGTAGCGGGGGGGCCCAAACGCAGTATTTT.

This clonotype was counted at least ten times. V usage is TRBV2 and J usage is TRBJ2-1; the D is unclear. The CDR3 runs 13 residues. Trimming took off 3 bases at V and 10 bases at J, with 13 bases between the two ends. Germline CDR1 SNHLY, CDR2 FYNNEI. In DNA form, the CDR3 reads TGTGCCAGCAGTGATTCAGAGAGTTCCGAGCAGTTCTTC. Protein product: CASSDSESSEQFF.

In its sample, this clonotype was seen many times. V gene TRBV12-5 combines with J gene TRBJ1-6, with 9 bases identical to TRBD1. The J segment lost 7 bases and the V segment lost 2 bases, leaving 6 bases of the junction unmatched. Germline V gene lookup returns CDR1 LGHNT and CDR2 FRNRAP. This CDR3 is built from 16 residues. The CDR3 reads CASGLWRGQGNSPLHF. The CDR3 nucleotides read TGTGCTAGTGGTTTGTGGAGGGGACAGGGAAATTCACCCCTCCACTTT.

Comments on this clonotype: A much larger clone sits a single nucleotide away, making a read error possible. The genes are TRBV2 and TRBJ1-4; TRBD1 matches at 7 bases. The CDR3 runs to 15 residues. Germline CDR1 is SNHLY and CDR2 is FYNNEI. The chain's CDR3 is CASSNSGQSNERLFF. As DNA, the CDR3 is TGTGCCAGCAGCAACTCGGGACAGTCTAATGAAAGACTGTTTTTT.

This clonotype occurred many times. V is TRBV3-1 and J is TRBJ2-5, with a weak D call TRBD2 (6 bases). V lost 1 base and J lost 4, with 22 bases in between. Germline assignment: CDR1 LGHDT and CDR2 YNNKEL (reference sequence). The CDR3 runs to 18 residues. The CDR3 region is CASSQVSGTSTGRETQYF. As DNA, the CDR3 is TGTGCCAGCAGCCAAGTTTCAGGGACTTCGACCGGGAGAGAGACCCAGTACTTC.

This clonotype was recorded many times. The V and J genes are TRBV11-2 and TRBJ2-3; D may be TRBD2 (6 bases). The CDR3 runs to 15 residues. The ends were cut back, 4 bases at V and 1 base at J, with 12 bases in the middle. CDR1 and CDR2 from the germline V gene are SGHAT and FQNNGV. The CDR3 DNA reads as TGTGCCAGCAGCTCGGGACTTTCGCGCACAGATACGCAGTATTTT. Amino acid sequence: CASSSGLSRTDTQYF. The complete variable domain, with remaining parts taken from reference TRBV11-2 and TRBJ2-3, reads EAGVAQSPRYKIIEKRQSVAFWCNPISGHATLYWYQQILGQGPKLLIQFQNNGVVDDSQLPKDRFSAERLKGVDSTLKIQPAKLEDSAVYLCASSSGLSRTDTQYFGPGTRLTVL.

This clonotype was seen ten or more times. This chain links TRBV7-8 with TRBJ2-2; 11 positions match TRBD2. The length of the CDR3 is 16 residues. The trim removed 4 bases at V and 4 bases at J, leaving 5 bases unmatched. CDR1 and CDR2 from the germline V gene are SGHVS and FQNEAQ. The CDR3 is CASSSLAGGITGELFF. The CDR3 nucleotides read TGTGCCAGCAGCTCCCTAGCGGGGGGAATCACCGGGGAGCTGTTTTTT.

There are many counts of this clonotype. The chain recombines TRBV6-5 with TRBJ1-1; D unclear. The ends were cut back, 2 bases at V and 0 bases at J, with 13 bases in the middle. CDR1 MNHEY and CDR2 SVGAGI come from the germline V gene. This CDR3 has 16 amino acids. CDR3 in amino acids: CASSYGWERVNTEAFF. In DNA form, the CDR3 reads TGTGCCAGCAGTTACGGATGGGAGAGGGTGAACACTGAAGCTTTCTTT.